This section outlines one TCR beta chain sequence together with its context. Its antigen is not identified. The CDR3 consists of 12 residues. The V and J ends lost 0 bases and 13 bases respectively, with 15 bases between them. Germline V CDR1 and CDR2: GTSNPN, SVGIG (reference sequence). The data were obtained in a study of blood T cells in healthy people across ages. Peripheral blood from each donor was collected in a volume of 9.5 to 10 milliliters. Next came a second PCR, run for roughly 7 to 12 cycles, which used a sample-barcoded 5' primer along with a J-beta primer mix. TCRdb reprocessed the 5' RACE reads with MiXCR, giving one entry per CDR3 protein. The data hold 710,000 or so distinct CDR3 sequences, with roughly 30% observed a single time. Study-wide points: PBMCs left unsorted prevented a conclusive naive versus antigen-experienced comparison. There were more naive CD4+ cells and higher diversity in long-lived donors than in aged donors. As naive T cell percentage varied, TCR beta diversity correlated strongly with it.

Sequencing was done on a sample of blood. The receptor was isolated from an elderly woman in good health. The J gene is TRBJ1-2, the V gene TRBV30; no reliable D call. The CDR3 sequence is CAWSVLLPGTTF. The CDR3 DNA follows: TGTGCCTGGAGTGTACTACTTCCAGGAACCACCTTC.